One sample yielded the 27 T cell receptor beta chains listed below, sequenced in a study of cytomegalovirus exposure and HLA in healthy donors. Amplification used 60 Vbeta primers and 13 Jbeta primers. Sequencing used immunoSEQ multiplex PCR; TCRdb keeps in-frame clones, though not all of them. The table includes roughly 70,000 clones, approximately 92% detected once. Material: PBMCs. The receptors originated from a woman in her thirties in good health and CMV-seropositive.

This chain links TRBV7-9 with TRBJ2-5; TRBD2 is a possible D gene (6 bases). The germline V and J ends were trimmed by 3 bases and 4 bases, with 9 bases remaining between them. The CDR3 is 13 residues long. Germline CDR1 is SEHNR and CDR2 is FQNEAQ (reference sequence). Written as DNA, the CDR3 is TGTGCCAGCAGCTTCCAGGGAGGAGAGACCCAGTACTTC. Translated, it gives CASSFQGGETQYF.

The chain employs TRBV4-1 and TRBJ2-3; D possibly corresponds to TRBD1 (5 bases). CDR3 length equals 13 residues. Germline V gene lookup returns CDR1 MGHRA and CDR2 YSYEKL. The V end was cut by 1 base, the J end by 3 bases, with 5 bases between. As DNA, the CDR3 is TGCGCCAGCAGCCAAGCAGGGACAGATACGCAGTATTTT. Its translation: CASSQAGTDTQYF.

CDR3 nucleotides: TGTGCCTGGAGTGTGCCCCAACGCCAGGCCAGCCCCAAGGTAGCTTTCTTT. Translated, it gives CAWSVPQRQASPKVAFF. This chain uses TRBV30 with TRBJ1-1; D unresolved. This CDR3 contains 17 residues. CDR1 GTSNPN and CDR2 SVGIG come from the germline V gene (reference sequence). V was clipped by 0 bases and J by 10 bases, with 27 bases between them. The full variable domain, with the rest looked up from reference TRBV30 and TRBJ1-1, is SQTIHQWPATLVQPVGSPLSLECTVEGTSNPNLYWYRQAAGRGLQLLFYSVGIGQISSEVPQNLSASRPQDRQFILSSKKLLLSDSGFYLCAWSVPQRQASPKVAFFGQGTRLTVV.

This clone was seen a single time. V is TRBV6-1 and J is TRBJ2-2; D remains unclear. CDR1 and CDR2 from the germline V gene are MNHNS and SASEGT. This CDR3 spans 16 amino acids. The V and J ends lost 1 base and 1 base respectively, with 10 bases between them. Here the CDR3 reads CASSEVLAENTGELFF. CDR3 DNA: TGTGCCAGCAGTGAAGTTTTGGCAGAGAACACCGGGGAGCTGTTTTTT.

The chain combines TRBV7-2 with TRBJ2-1, with D possibly being TRBD2 (5 bases). Germline V gene data show CDR1 as SGHTA and CDR2 as FQGNSA. The CDR3 has 13 residues. The V and J ends lost 2 bases and 9 bases respectively, with 11 bases between them. The CDR3 DNA is TGTGCCAGCAGCTTAAACCCGGCGGGTGAGCAGTTCTTC. Translation: CASSLNPAGEQFF.

The chain joins TRBV27 to TRBJ2-7; 8 nucleotides agree with TRBD1. With V trimmed by 3 bases and J by 3 bases, 7 bases remained unmatched. CDR3 length: 15 amino acids. The germline V gene has CDR1 MNHEY and CDR2 SMNVEV (reference sequence). CDR3 DNA sequence: TGTGCCAGCAGTTTCATCCCGGGACAGGACTACGAGCAGTACTTC. Amino acid sequence: CASSFIPGQDYEQYF.

The V and J genes are TRBV6-4 and TRBJ2-2; 10 nucleotides agree with TRBD1. Germline V gene lookup returns CDR1 MRHNA and CDR2 SNTAGT. V shed 2 bases and J 6 bases; nucleotides not matched to a gene: 9. The CDR3 has 17 residues. CDR3 DNA: TGTGCCAGCAGTGACACGGCCGGGACAGGGGTTCCCGGGGAGCTGTTTTTT. Translating gives CASSDTAGTGVPGELFF.

This rearrangement joins TRBV18 to TRBJ2-3; the match to TRBD2 covers 9 bases. The CDR3 runs 19 residues. Germline loops: CDR1 KGHSH, CDR2 LQKENI. The junction had 18 bases not matched to a gene; V was cut back by 3 bases and J by 5 bases. The CDR3 DNA sequence: TGTGCCAGCTCACCTTTAAAGTTATCCAGGCGGGAGGGGAAAGATACGCAGTATTTT. Residues: CASSPLKLSRREGKDTQYF.

A note on this clone: Other DNA variants within this sample encode the same CDR3. V and J are TRBV12-5 and TRBJ1-2; 9 bases line up with TRBD1. The CDR3 runs to 15 residues. The junction had 11 bases not matched to a gene; V was cut back by 4 bases and J by 8 bases. CDR1 LGHNT and CDR2 FRNRAP come from the germline V gene. CDR3 in DNA: TGTGCTAGTGGTTCGCAGACAGGGGGGGAGCCCGGCTACACCTTC. Residues: CASGSQTGGEPGYTF.

This chain uses TRBV19 with TRBJ2-1; 11 nucleotides match TRBD2. CDR1 LNHDA and CDR2 SQIVND come from the germline V gene (reference sequence). V lost 5 bases to trimming and J lost 5 bases; unmatched junction nucleotides: 8. The CDR3 consists of 16 residues. The CDR3, as DNA: TGTGCCAGTAGTTTTAGCGGGAGGGCAAGGAACAATGAGCAGTTCTTC. Translated, it gives CASSFSGRARNNEQFF. Filled out from reference TRBV19 and TRBJ2-1, the complete variable domain reads DGGITQSPKYLFRKEGQNVTLSCEQNLNHDAMYWYRQDPGQGLRLIYYSQIVNDFQKGDIAEGYSVSREKKESFPLTVTSAQKNPTAFYLCASSFSGRARNNEQFFGPGTRLTVL.

J is TRBJ2-1 and V is TRBV19, with 9 bases fitting TRBD2. Trimming removed 3 bases from V and 7 bases from J; junction bases left unmatched: 7. Germline V gene data show CDR1 as LNHDA and CDR2 as SQIVND (reference sequence). CDR3 length: 15 residues. Here the CDR3 DNA reads TGTGCCAGTAGTATGGGGACTAGCAGAGGGAATGAGCAGTTCTTC. It is translated as CASSMGTSRGNEQFF. Filled out from reference TRBV19 and TRBJ2-1, the complete variable domain reads DGGITQSPKYLFRKEGQNVTLSCEQNLNHDAMYWYRQDPGQGLRLIYYSQIVNDFQKGDIAEGYSVSREKKESFPLTVTSAQKNPTAFYLCASSMGTSRGNEQFFGPGTRLTVL.

The chain joins TRBV5-1 to TRBJ2-5; D perhaps matches TRBD1 (5 bases). Germline CDR1 and CDR2: SGHRS and YFSETQ. V was clipped by 2 bases and J by 5 bases, with 16 bases between them. The CDR3 sequence is 15 residues long. CDR3 residues: CASSFAGSGGETQYF. The CDR3 DNA sequence: TGCGCCAGCAGCTTCGCAGGGTCGGGTGGCGAGACCCAGTACTTC.

Comment on this clone: At one of its ends the junction is not consistent with the germline gene, which may arise from a read error. Other DNA sequences in this specimen translate into the identical CDR3. The CDR3 DNA sequence: TGCGCCAGCAGCTTTTTCCCCCGCGGACAGCTAAACACTGAGGCTTTCTTT. It specifies CASSFFPRGQLNTEAFF. This sequence joins TRBV5-1 and TRBJ1-1, with D maybe TRBD1 (6 bases). The CDR3 has 17 amino acids. CDR1 is SGHRS and CDR2 is YFSETQ in the germline V gene.

The chain joins TRBV15 to TRBJ2-1; tentative D call: TRBD2 (6 bases). This CDR3 spans 18 amino acids. The V and J ends lost 0 bases and 0 bases respectively, with 15 bases between them. CDR1 is LNHNV and CDR2 is YYDKDF in the germline V gene (reference sequence). The CDR3 here is CATSRERLRDSSYNEQFF. The CDR3 DNA reads as TGTGCCACCAGCAGAGAACGATTGCGGGATAGCTCCTACAATGAGCAGTTCTTC.

The chain uses TRBV27 and TRBJ2-5, with TRBD2 matching 7 bases. V was clipped by 4 bases and J by 3 bases; unmatched bases: 11. Germline CDR1 and CDR2: MNHEY and SMNVEV (reference sequence). This CDR3 comprises 16 residues. CDR3 coding DNA: TGTGCCAGCAGTTCCCTTGGGGAGGGGCAGGAAGAGACCCAGTACTTC. Translation gives CASSSLGEGQEETQYF.

Written as DNA, the CDR3 is TGTGCCAGTAGTCTAATAACAGGGGGTGATCAGCCCCAGCATTTT. Translated, it gives CASSLITGGDQPQHF. V and J are TRBV19 and TRBJ1-5, with 8 bases aligning to TRBD1. CDR1 LNHDA and CDR2 SQIVND come from the germline V gene (reference sequence). The CDR3 is 15 amino acids. V was clipped by 5 bases and J by 5 bases; unmatched bases: 8. Combining the CDR3 with reference TRBV19 and TRBJ1-5 gives the whole variable domain DGGITQSPKYLFRKEGQNVTLSCEQNLNHDAMYWYRQDPGQGLRLIYYSQIVNDFQKGDIAEGYSVSREKKESFPLTVTSAQKNPTAFYLCASSLITGGDQPQHFGDGTRLSIL.

This chain links TRBV29-1 with TRBJ2-5, with TRBD2 identical over 7 bases. CDR1 SQVTM and CDR2 ANQGSEA come from the germline V gene. CDR3 size: 13 residues. The trim removed 4 bases at V and 7 bases at J, leaving 9 bases unmatched. The CDR3 loop reads CSVAAGPDVTQYF. The CDR3 bases are TGCAGCGTTGCAGCGGGACCGGATGTGACCCAGTACTTC.

The V gene is TRBV28, the J gene TRBJ2-4, with TRBD2 identical over 8 bases. CDR3 length: 18 residues. Germline CDR1 MDHEN, CDR2 SYDVKM. J was trimmed by 0 bases and V by 3 bases; bases with no gene match: 10. In DNA, the CDR3 is TGTGCCAGCAGTTTGGGGGCAACTAGCGGACTAGCCAAAAACATTCAGTACTTC. Protein sequence: CASSLGATSGLAKNIQYF.

V is TRBV9 and J is TRBJ1-5; 11 nucleotides agree with TRBD1. Germline V lookup: CDR1 SGDLS, CDR2 YYNGEE. The ends lost 3 bases at V and 6 bases at J; junction bases unmatched: 2. This CDR3 spans 14 amino acids. This CDR3 is CASSEGTGGQPQHF. CDR3 coding DNA: TGTGCCAGCAGCGAAGGGACAGGGGGTCAGCCCCAGCATTTT.

The chain is built from TRBV27 and TRBJ1-2; TRBD1 might be the D (5 bases). The V end was cut by 10 bases, the J end by 4 bases, with 16 bases between. The germline V gene has CDR1 MNHEY and CDR2 SMNVEV (reference sequence). CDR3 length: 13 amino acids. CDR3: CATGEQGSYGYTF. CDR3 DNA sequence: TGTGCCACGGGGGAGCAGGGTAGCTATGGCTACACCTTC.

This chain connects TRBV7-8 to TRBJ2-2, with 7 bases that match TRBD2. The CDR3 sequence is 14 residues long. Germline V lookup: CDR1 SGHVS, CDR2 FQNEAQ. V was pared by 3 bases and J by 7 bases, with 5 bases of the junction left unmatched. CDR3 protein: CASSFVGGDGELFF. The CDR3 bases are TGTGCCAGCAGCTTCGTTGGGGGGGACGGGGAGCTGTTTTTT. Combining the CDR3 with reference TRBV7-8 and TRBJ2-2 gives the whole variable domain GAGVSQSPRYKVAKRGQDVALRCDPISGHVSLFWYQQALGQGPEFLTYFQNEAQLDKSGLPSDRFFAERPEGSVSTLKIQRTQQEDSAVYLCASSFVGGDGELFFGEGSRLTVL.

This clone was seen only a few times. This chain's CDR3 is CASSEAAGGGNTGELFF. As DNA, the CDR3 is TGTGCCAGCAGTGAAGCGGCGGGCGGGGGAAACACCGGGGAGCTGTTTTTT. The genes are TRBV2 and TRBJ2-2, with 7 bases that match TRBD2. Germline loops: CDR1 SNHLY, CDR2 FYNNEI. CDR3 length equals 17 residues. V gave up 0 bases and J gave up 2 bases; unmatched junction bases: 6.

The chain couples TRBV4-2 to TRBJ2-7, with TRBD1 as a possible D gene (5 bases). This CDR3 spans 17 amino acids. The germline V gene has CDR1 LGHNA and CDR2 YNFKEQ. Trimming took off 1 base at V and 3 bases at J, with 19 bases between the two ends. DNA for the CDR3: TGTGCCAGCAGCCAAGCGGCCGGTCCGGGCCAGGGCTACGAGCAGTACTTC. Amino acid sequence: CASSQAAGPGQGYEQYF.

This clone appeared once. The V call is TRBV6-6, the J call TRBJ1-1, with D perhaps TRBD1 (6 bases). V lost 0 bases, J lost 7 bases, and 12 bases lay in between. CDR1 MNHNY and CDR2 SVGAGI come from the germline V gene (reference sequence). The CDR3 is 14 amino acids. The CDR3 region has the DNA TGTGCCAGCAGTTACTCGAGGCAGGGGCTTGAAGCTTTCTTT. Translating gives CASSYSRQGLEAFF.

The chain recombines TRBV5-1 with TRBJ2-5, with 7 bases identical to TRBD2. Losses at the gene ends were 5 bases for V and 2 bases for J; bases not matched to a gene: 6. The germline CDR1 and CDR2 sequences are SGHRS and YFSETQ. The CDR3 consists of 14 residues. The CDR3 nucleotides read TGCGCCAGCAGAACCCAAGCGGGGCAAGAGACCCAGTACTTC. The encoded protein is CASRTQAGQETQYF.

This clone was observed a single time. CDR3 region: CASSVASGSREQYF. CDR3 DNA sequence: TGTGCCAGCAGCGTAGCTAGCGGGAGCCGAGAGCAGTACTTC. The V call is TRBV9, the J call TRBJ2-7, with 10 bases fitting TRBD2. CDR1 SGDLS and CDR2 YYNGEE come from the germline V gene. V lost 0 bases, J lost 7 bases, and 4 bases stayed unmatched. The CDR3 covers 14 residues.

This clone was counted a single time. V usage is TRBV4-2 and J usage is TRBJ1-2; D might be TRBD1 (6 bases). This CDR3 spans 15 amino acids. Deletions cut 4 bases from V and 4 bases from J, with 16 bases between. Germline assignment: CDR1 LGHNA and CDR2 YNFKEQ. For the CDR3, the DNA is TGTGCCAGCAGCCGAGTACTTACAGGGTTCTATGGCTACACCTTC. Protein product: CASSRVLTGFYGYTF.